This TCR beta chain was sequenced in a study of beta chain features in type 1 diabetes (dated by TCRdb to the late 2010s). Regarding the research as a whole: Mean age, gender distribution, total cell number and subset yield were not different between patients and healthy donors. A total of 100 million to 110 million sorted cells were examined across all samples, and a strong correlation was observed between cell number per subset and RNA yield. In the study, recently diagnosed type 1 diabetes patients and matched healthy donors were compared on the TCRB repertoires of their sorted circulating CD4+ T cell subsets. Regulatory and stem cell-like memory subsets were isolated from only 8 patients and about eight healthy donors, whereas naive and central memory subsets came from all 30 or so donors.

According to the germline V gene (reference sequence), CDR1 reads MNHEY and CDR2 reads SMNVEV. The CDR3, cysteine through phenylalanine, is 15 amino acids long. CDR3 DNA only is kept here, 45 bases in frame from base 1. The V end gives up 6 bases and the J end 7 bases, leaving 13 bases in the junction not matched to a gene. On the study overall, not on this receptor specifically: At VDJ recombination sites, type 1 diabetes patients had fewer insertions and more deleted nucleotides, which implies abnormalities in thymic rearrangement. PCR may preferentially amplify shorter templates, but because patient and control samples were amplified and corrected together, any resulting skew would affect both groups equally. Only small numbers of individuals were included in the HLA sub-analyses, which left unresolved whether HLA type had any influence on TCRB rearrangement. Because cDNA rather than genomic DNA was sequenced, highly expressing activated cells could have been over-represented, although no difference in activation and CD3 levels was found between groups. Naive, central memory and regulatory TCRB repertoires appeared to be more similar among patients than among healthy donors. Type 1 diabetes patients showed a moderate but significant shortening of TCRB CDR3 length in all four CD4+ subsets.

The entire amount of isolated RNA was reverse transcribed using the High Capacity cDNA Reverse Transcription Kit, so the sequenced TCRB transcripts were expressed ones. Deep immunoSEQ sequencing was applied to naive, central memory and regulatory T cell samples, giving an average of approximately 3.8 million total reads per sample. Sorted cells were lysed in RLT buffer and RNA was extracted with DNase-treated RNeasy Micro or Mini kits, depending on cell number. Each cell subset was processed separately to prevent cross-contamination, with patient and healthy donor samples processed together. TCRB sequences were amplified from cDNA with the immunoSEQ multiplex PCR, producing 87-bp fragments spanning the CDR3 region. Amplicons were sequenced on the Illumina HiSeq platform. Processing in the source paper ran as follows. PCR bias was corrected computationally using synthetic template baselines, and reads within Hamming distance 2 were collapsed, with unmergeable singletons discarded. Reads were aligned against IMGT to assign V, D and J genes, CDR3 length and insertions or deletions at six rearrangement sites. Within each subset, clonotype counts were normalized to sorted cell number, and only after that were true diversity and Gini coefficients computed with the tcR R package. The overlap coefficient, calculated on TCRB nucleotide sequences, was used to quantify repertoire sharing. Out-of-frame TCRB sequences from naive cells were analyzed to stand in for the pre-selection repertoire. TCRdb's version of the immuneACCESS table is confined to in-frame rearrangements and falls short of the full clone set. An unresolved V gene accounts for under half of the shortfall where checked; the remainder is of unknown origin. Clonal size and the V and J genes are those of that table, whereas D and trimming came from the DNA. The sample table contains about 360,000 clones; only one count was recorded for around an eighth of them. The ten largest clonotypes hold more than 0.015% of the sample.

Each donor gave one peripheral blood draw, averaging roughly 100 mL, which was collected into heparinised tubes. Naive, central memory, regulatory and stem cell-like memory CD4+ T cells were sorted on a BD FACSAria II using a panel including CD45RO, CCR7, CD25, CD127, CD95 and CD27. All sorted populations exceeded 98% purity. Right away, PBMCs were isolated by Lymphoprep density gradient centrifugation and were stained directly, with no culture step. So that batch effects would be minimized, each experiment stained and sorted samples in pairs, pairing one healthy donor with one patient. On this clone itself: It has no known antigen specificity. The sample holds no much larger clone one base away, and base qualities are not on file.

Source material: naive CD4+ T cells from blood. This specimen's cell subset or site label, interpreted: true naive CD4+ T cells. The receptor was isolated from a man in his late teens or twenties in good health. The V and J genes are TRBV27 and TRBJ2-7; 9 nucleotides in the junction match TRBD1. The CDR3 is CASRPAGQGPREQYF. The DNA sequence is TGTGCCAGCAGACCCGCGGGACAGGGCCCGCGGGAGCAGTACTTC.